The 20 T cell receptor beta chains reported below all come from one sample, sequenced in a study of blood T cell repertoires in COVID-19. Some clones are missing from TCRdb's copy, which holds only in-frame ones; the method was immunoSEQ multiplex PCR. The sample includes over 30,000 clones, roughly 85% of them seen just once. The sample comprised peripheral blood. The source is a man aged 45 to 65 with acute or convalescent COVID-19.

The V gene is TRBV3-1 (or the pseudogene TRBV3-2), the J gene TRBJ2-2, with D possibly matching TRBD1 (6 bases). This CDR3 comprises 16 residues. Germline-derived CDR1 and CDR2 are LGHDT and YNNKEL (reference sequence). V lost 0 bases to trimming and J lost 6 bases, with 14 bases between them. The CDR3 sequence: CASSQDRFRGPGELFF. For the CDR3, the DNA is TGTGCCAGCAGCCAAGATCGCTTCAGGGGACCCGGGGAGCTGTTTTTT.

To note about this clone: Other DNA variants within this sample encode the same CDR3. The chain employs TRBV6-5 and TRBJ1-1, with D hard to call. The CDR3 contains 15 residues. Germline V gives CDR1 MNHEY, CDR2 SVGAGI. Between the trimmed V and J ends, which lost 0 bases and 1 base, there was a span of 9 bases. The CDR3 region is CASSYSSRGNTEAFF. In DNA form, the CDR3 reads TGTGCCAGCAGTTACTCGAGCCGGGGGAACACTGAAGCTTTCTTT.

The chain employs TRBV5-1 and TRBJ2-5; TRBD1 agrees at 9 bases. CDR1 and CDR2 from the germline V gene are SGHRS and YFSETQ. Trimming removed 3 bases from V and 3 bases from J; junction bases left unmatched: 0. This CDR3 has 13 amino acids. This CDR3 reads CASSWTGEETQYF. CDR3 nucleotides: TGCGCCAGCAGCTGGACAGGGGAAGAGACCCAGTACTTC.

The chain has TRBV19 and TRBJ2-1, with 11 bases that match TRBD2. Looked up from germline, CDR1 is LNHDA and CDR2 is SQIVND (reference sequence). The CDR3 runs 15 residues. After removal of 3 bases from V and 5 bases from J, the junction contained 3 bases not matched to a gene. The CDR3 nucleotides are TGTGCCAGTAGTATCATGACTAGCGGGAACAATGAGCAGTTCTTC. Translation gives CASSIMTSGNNEQFF.

The genes are TRBV2 and TRBJ1-2; 7 bases line up with TRBD1. Germline V lookup: CDR1 SNHLY, CDR2 FYNNEI. The V gene end was trimmed by 4 bases and the J gene end by 4 bases; junction bases not matched to a gene: 3. This CDR3 comprises 13 residues. CDR3 DNA: TGTGCCAGCAGTGGGGCAGGGGGCTATGGCTACACCTTC. Encoded protein: CASSGAGGYGYTF.

The chain carries TRBV11-2 and TRBJ2-7; D is uncertain. With 0 bases removed from V and 3 bases from J, the gap between germline ends came to 9 bases. This CDR3 has 14 residues. Germline CDR1 reads SGHAT; CDR2 reads FQNNGV. The CDR3 loop is CASSLDLLNYEQYF. Here the CDR3 DNA reads TGTGCCAGCAGCTTAGACTTACTCAACTACGAGCAGTACTTC. The entire variable domain, with the rest obtained from reference TRBV11-2 and TRBJ2-7, is as follows: EAGVAQSPRYKIIEKRQSVAFWCNPISGHATLYWYQQILGQGPKLLIQFQNNGVVDDSQLPKDRFSAERLKGVDSTLKIQPAKLEDSAVYLCASSLDLLNYEQYFGPGTRLTVT.

This clone occurred once. The chain recombines TRBV9 with TRBJ2-5, with D possibly matching TRBD2 (6 bases). The germline V and J ends were trimmed by 0 bases and 3 bases, with 9 bases remaining between them. There are 14 residues in the CDR3. Germline assignment: CDR1 SGDLS and CDR2 YYNGEE. This CDR3 is CASSVGVAEETQYF. CDR3 in DNA: TGTGCCAGCAGCGTAGGGGTAGCGGAAGAGACCCAGTACTTC.

The chain uses TRBV7-8 and TRBJ2-1, with 7 nucleotides matching TRBD2. The V and J ends lost 3 bases and 9 bases, in that order; junction bases with no gene match: 11. The CDR3 loop spans 15 amino acids. Germline V gene lookup returns CDR1 SGHVS and CDR2 FQNEAQ. The CDR3 DNA reads as TGTGCCAGCAGCTTCCGGGAGGCAGGAGGAGGTGAGCAGTTCTTC. It encodes CASSFREAGGGEQFF.

The chain joins TRBV6-5 to TRBJ1-5; tentative D call: TRBD1 (5 bases). The V end lost 0 bases, the J end lost 4 bases, and 7 bases lay between the germline ends. From germline, CDR1 is MNHEY and CDR2 SVGAGI. There are 14 residues in the CDR3. The CDR3, as DNA: TGTGCCAGCAGTTACTCGGAGGGGAATCAGCCCCAGCATTTT. Its protein is CASSYSEGNQPQHF.

V is TRBV9 and J is TRBJ1-1; D remains unclear. Germline V gene data show CDR1 as SGDLS and CDR2 as YYNGEE. Trimming pared 0 bases from V and 3 bases from J, leaving 12 bases between. CDR3 length: 15 amino acids. CDR3 residues: CASSVDPGWDTEAFF. In nucleotides, the CDR3 is TGTGCCAGCAGCGTAGACCCGGGGTGGGACACTGAAGCTTTCTTT.

The V and J genes are TRBV11-3 and TRBJ2-5; possible D gene TRBD1, 6 bases. This CDR3 contains 14 residues. V lost 4 bases and J lost 6, with 15 bases in between. Germline CDR1 reads SGHNT; CDR2 reads YENEEA. Here the CDR3 reads CASSSRTEDQTQYF. The CDR3, as DNA: TGTGCCAGCAGCTCGAGGACAGAGGACCAGACCCAGTACTTC. Full variable domain (rest looked up from reference TRBV11-3 and TRBJ2-5): EAGVVQSPRYKIIEKKQPVAFWCNPISGHNTLYWYLQNLGQGPELLIRYENEEAVDDSQLPKDRFSAERLKGVDSTLKIQPAELGDSAVYLCASSSRTEDQTQYFGPGTRLLVL.

The chain recombines TRBV29-1 with TRBJ1-1; 12 bases agree with TRBD1. The CDR3 loop spans 15 amino acids. The trim removed 6 bases at V and 5 bases at J, leaving 10 bases unmatched. Germline-derived CDR1 and CDR2 are SQVTM and ANQGSEA. The CDR3 reads CSVEGTGGGGTEAFF. In nucleotides, the CDR3 is TGCAGCGTAGAGGGGACAGGGGGCGGTGGAACTGAAGCTTTCTTT. The full variable domain, rest sourced from reference TRBV29-1 and TRBJ1-1, is SAVISQKPSRDICQRGTSLTIQCQVDSQVTMMFWYRQQPGQSLTLIATANQGSEATYESGFVIDKFPISRPNLTFSTLTVSNMSPEDSSIYLCSVEGTGGGGTEAFFGQGTRLTVV.

V gene TRBV28 combines with J gene TRBJ1-5; possibly TRBD1 for D (5 bases). Per the germline V gene, CDR1 is MDHEN and CDR2 is SYDVKM. Trimming took off 2 bases at V and 6 bases at J, with 11 bases between the two ends. The CDR3 consists of 14 residues. This chain's CDR3 is CASSLVGVGQPQHF. CDR3 DNA sequence: TGTGCCAGCAGTTTAGTAGGGGTTGGTCAGCCCCAGCATTTT.

The genes are TRBV7-9 and TRBJ2-2, with a tentative D call TRBD2 (6 bases). V was shortened by 10 bases and J by 1 base, with 25 bases between the two germline ends. The CDR3 has 18 residues. Germline values: CDR1 SEHNR, CDR2 FQNEAQ (reference sequence). The CDR3 nucleotides are TGTGCCACCCTACTGCGACGAAGCGGGCGAGAGAACACCGGGGAGCTGTTTTTT. Translated, it gives CATLLRRSGRENTGELFF. Using reference TRBV7-9 and TRBJ2-2 for the parts outside the CDR3, the full variable domain is DTGVSQNPRHKITKRGQNVTFRCDPISEHNRLYWYRQTLGQGPEFLTYFQNEAQLEKSRLLSDRFSAERPKGSFSTLEIQRTEQGDSAMYLCATLLRRSGRENTGELFFGEGSRLTVL.

This clone was found a few times. The genes are TRBV7-6 and TRBJ1-3, with D possibly TRBD1 on 5 matching bases. Trimming shortened V by 5 bases and J by 0 bases, and 11 bases separated the two germline ends. The CDR3 spans 15 residues. Germline V gives CDR1 SGHVS, CDR2 FNYEAQ. The CDR3 loop is CASSPGPSSGNTIYF. The CDR3 nucleotides are TGTGCCAGCAGCCCAGGGCCCAGCTCTGGAAACACCATATATTTT.

The chain links TRBV9 to TRBJ2-3, with 10 bases matching TRBD2. J gave up 4 bases and V 1 base, and 6 bases lay outside the gene matches. The germline CDR1 and CDR2 sequences are SGDLS and YYNGEE. The CDR3 runs to 16 residues. The CDR3 DNA is TGTGCCAGCAGCGTACTCCTAGCGGGAGCCGCAGATACGCAGTATTTT. Translating it yields CASSVLLAGAADTQYF.

The J gene is TRBJ1-1, the V gene TRBV9; D ambiguous. Germline-derived CDR1 and CDR2 are SGDLS and YYNGEE. V was clipped by 0 bases and J by 4 bases, with 10 bases between them. There are 14 residues in the CDR3. CDR3 sequence reads: CASSVDPRGTEAFF. DNA for the CDR3: TGTGCCAGCAGCGTAGATCCCCGGGGCACTGAAGCTTTCTTT.

The genes are TRBV11-2 and TRBJ1-6; D is unresolved. V lost 0 bases, J lost 11 bases, and 14 bases lay in between. Germline assignment: CDR1 SGHAT and CDR2 FQNNGV. This CDR3 has 15 residues. CDR3 nucleotide sequence: TGTGCCAGCAGCTTAGATACGGGAGGCGTGACACCCCTCCACTTT. Translated: CASSLDTGGVTPLHF.

The rearrangement joins TRBV7-9 to TRBJ2-2, with a possible D match to TRBD1 (5 bases). Germline V gene lookup returns CDR1 SEHNR and CDR2 FQNEAQ (reference sequence). There are 16 residues in the CDR3. The V end lost 7 bases, the J end lost 9 bases, and 24 bases lay between the germline ends. The CDR3 bases are TGTGCCAGCACCGATACGTCGGCAGGGTCTGGGCGGGAGCTGTTTTTT. As protein: CASTDTSAGSGRELFF.

The chain has TRBV29-1 and TRBJ2-2, with D possibly matching TRBD2 (5 bases). Per germline, CDR1 SQVTM and CDR2 ANQGSEA. Deletions cut 8 bases from V and 6 bases from J, with 13 bases between. The CDR3 has 12 residues. CDR3 protein: CSFRGWAGELFF. The CDR3 DNA follows: TGCAGCTTCCGCGGGTGGGCCGGGGAGCTGTTTTTT.